These T cell receptor beta chains were read from a single sample in a study of cytomegalovirus exposure and HLA in healthy donors. Clones were sequenced by immunoSEQ multiplex PCR, and TCRdb holds only the in-frame ones, with some missing. The sample has around 110,000 clones, 60% to 85% seen once. The specimen was PBMCs. The receptors were gathered from a woman aged 18-29 years in good health and CMV-seronegative. The CDR3 runs from the conserved cysteine through the conserved F or W. A D gene is named only where the DNA matches it firmly. Expanded clones are given a class, and other clones once, few, many or no size at all.

TRBV9	TRBJ2-2	NA	NA	CASSVGQVANTGELFF	TGTGCCAGCAGCGTAGGACAGGTAGCGAACACCGGGGAGCTGTTTTTT
TRBV7-9	TRBJ2-1	NA	once	CASSPGSEQFF	TGTGCCAGCAGCCCAGGGTCTGAGCAGTTCTTC
TRBV5-1	TRBJ2-6	NA	NA	CASSLLRGGGANVLTF	TGCGCCAGCAGCCTCCTAAGGGGTGGTGGGGCCAACGTCCTGACTTTC
TRBV19	TRBJ1-5	NA	few	CASSISPTANQPQHF	TGTGCCAGTAGTATATCCCCGACAGCAAATCAGCCCCAGCATTTT
TRBV19	TRBJ1-2	NA	NA	CASIANGWSDGPIGYTF	TGTGCCAGTATAGCGAACGGTTGGAGTGACGGCCCTATCGGCTACACCTTC
TRBV2	TRBJ2-7	TRBD2	NA	CASSEGSGGDYEQYF	TGTGCCAGCAGTGAAGGGAGCGGGGGGGACTACGAGCAGTACTTC
TRBV7-6	TRBJ2-7	TRBD1	NA	CASSLEGTGSYEQYF	TGTGCCAGCAGCTTAGAGGGGACAGGCTCCTACGAGCAGTACTTC
TRBV19	TRBJ1-6	NA	few	CASSILRQSYNSPLHF	TGTGCCAGTAGTATCCTTCGACAGAGCTATAATTCACCCCTCCACTTT
TRBV7-9	TRBJ1-5	NA	NA	CASSLARAGRNQPQHF	TGTGCCAGCAGCTTAGCGCGGGCCGGGAGGAATCAGCCCCAGCATTTT
TRBV29-1	TRBJ2-7	NA	NA	CSGGGGGGEQYF	TGCAGCGGGGGGGGCGGCGGCGGGGAGCAGTACTTC
TRBV19	TRBJ1-2	NA	NA	CASSMQVTGVVGYTF	TGTGCCAGTAGTATGCAAGTTACAGGAGTAGTCGGCTACACCTTC
TRBV6-5	TRBJ2-7	NA	NA	CASSSGFYEQYF	TGTGCCAGCAGTTCGGGGTTCTACGAGCAGTACTTC
TRBV29-1	TRBJ1-1	NA	NA	CSVNTGQRWAFF	TGCAGCGTGAACACCGGACAACGGTGGGCTTTCTTT
TRBV4-1	TRBJ2-5	NA	NA	CASSQVPGQETQYF	TGCGCCAGCAGCCAAGTTCCGGGTCAAGAGACCCAGTACTTC
TRBV5-4	TRBJ1-2	NA	NA	CASSLAGGGRNGYTF	TGTGCCAGCAGCTTGGCCGGGGGGGGGCGAAATGGCTACACCTTC